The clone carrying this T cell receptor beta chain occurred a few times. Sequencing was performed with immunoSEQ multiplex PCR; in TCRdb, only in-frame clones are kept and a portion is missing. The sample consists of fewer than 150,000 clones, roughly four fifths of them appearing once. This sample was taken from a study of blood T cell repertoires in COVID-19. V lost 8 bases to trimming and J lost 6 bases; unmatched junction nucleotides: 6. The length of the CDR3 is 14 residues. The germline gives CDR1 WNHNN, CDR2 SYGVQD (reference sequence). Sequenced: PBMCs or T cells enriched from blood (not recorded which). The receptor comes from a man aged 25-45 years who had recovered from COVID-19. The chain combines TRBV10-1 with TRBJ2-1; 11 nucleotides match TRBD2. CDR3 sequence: CASGTGTSGNEQFF. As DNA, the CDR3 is TGCGCCAGCGGAACCGGGACTAGCGGCAATGAGCAGTTCTTC.